These 13 T cell receptor beta chains came from one sample sequenced in a study of blood T cell repertoires in COVID-19. Produced via immunoSEQ multiplex PCR; TCRdb's table is partial and in-frame only. The table shows around 30,000 clones, with around 89% occurring only once. The sequenced sample consisted of peripheral blood. Receptors were obtained from a human donor in a cohort sampled during active COVID-19.

This clone turned up a few times. CDR3 DNA: TGTGCCAGCAGTTACAGGGGGAGCAATCAGCCCCAGCATTTT. Translating it yields CASSYRGSNQPQHF. The chain has TRBV6-2 or TRBV6-3 and TRBJ1-5; tentative D call: TRBD1 (6 bases). The CDR3 is 14 amino acids. V lost 2 bases and J lost 1, with 6 bases in between. Germline V CDR1 and CDR2: MNHEY, SVGEGT.

This chain uses TRBV28 with TRBJ1-5; D is perhaps TRBD1 (5 bases). Trimming cost V 6 bases and J 9 bases, with 18 bases left between them. CDR1 is MDHEN and CDR2 is SYDVKM in the germline V gene. This CDR3 region has 14 residues. The CDR3 nucleotides read TGTGCCAGCAGCGACAGCTTCTCCCCCTGGCCCCAGCATTTT. Protein sequence: CASSDSFSPWPQHF.

The chain couples TRBV4-3 to TRBJ1-2; D may be TRBD1 (5 bases). The CDR3 covers 18 residues. Trimming removed 0 bases from V and 5 bases from J, with 22 bases in between. CDR1 and CDR2 from the germline V gene are LGHNA and YSLEER. Here the CDR3 reads CASSQEAARGGFYYGYTF. CDR3 coding DNA: TGCGCCAGCAGCCAAGAAGCGGCACGGGGGGGTTTTTATTATGGCTACACCTTC.

The chain links TRBV6-6 to TRBJ2-3, with 14 bases matching TRBD2. V was clipped by 5 bases and J by 2 bases; unmatched bases: 6. This CDR3 region has 17 residues. Germline CDR1 MNHNY, CDR2 SVGAGI (reference sequence). Written as DNA, the CDR3 is TGTGCCAGCAGTCCTGGGACTAGCGGGGGACCCACAGATACGCAGTATTTT. Encoded protein: CASSPGTSGGPTDTQYF.

A single count supports this clone. The J gene is TRBJ2-7, the V gene TRBV5-6; 10 bases align to TRBD2. The CDR3 is 13 amino acids. Germline V gene data show CDR1 as SGHDT and CDR2 as YYEEEE. V was clipped by 4 bases and J by 2 bases; unmatched bases: 0. The CDR3 coding sequence is TGTGCCAGCAGCACTAGCGGGGCCTACGAGCAGTACTTC. It yields the protein CASSTSGAYEQYF.

V gene TRBV5-4 combines with J gene TRBJ2-3, with 14 bases matching TRBD2. With 3 bases clipped from V and 2 bases from J, the junction kept 5 bases outside the gene matches. Germline assignment: CDR1 SGHNT and CDR2 YYREEE (reference sequence). This CDR3 is 17 amino acids long. The CDR3 DNA is TGTGCCAGCAGCTCCAAGACTAGCGGGGGGGCCACAGATACGCAGTATTTT. It encodes CASSSKTSGGATDTQYF.

The rearrangement links TRBV7-5 to TRBJ2-2; TRBD2, the table's D call, lacks a check against the DNA. TRBV7-5 is a pseudogene segment. The CDR3 has 14 residues. The CDR3 sequence: CARSFFKTSGELFF. CDR3 DNA: TGTGCCAGAAGCTTTTTCAAGACTAGCGGGGAGCTGTTTTTT.

The chain employs TRBV4-1 and TRBJ1-1; D gene ambiguous. CDR1 is MGHRA, CDR2 YSYEKL, per germline. Trimming left V 1 base short and J 5 bases short, with 8 bases between. This CDR3 has 13 amino acids. The CDR3 nucleotides read TGCGCCAGCAGCCAAGGGGAGTGGACTGAAGCTTTCTTT. Translating it yields CASSQGEWTEAFF.

The chain carries TRBV5-1 and TRBJ2-3; no definite D call. The CDR3 is 14 residues long. V was cut by 6 bases and J by 2 bases, with 13 bases left in between. Germline V gives CDR1 SGHRS, CDR2 YFSETQ. CDR3 region: CASKTQAPTDTQYF. For the CDR3, the DNA is TGCGCCAGCAAAACTCAGGCGCCCACAGATACGCAGTATTTT.

In regard to this clone: Other DNA variants within this sample encode the same CDR3. The chain couples TRBV27 to TRBJ1-1; possibly TRBD1 for D (5 bases). This CDR3 is built from 15 residues. Germline values: CDR1 MNHEY, CDR2 SMNVEV (reference sequence). V lost 5 bases and J lost 1, with 14 bases in between. The CDR3 sequence: CASSLRLRENTEAFF. The CDR3 coding sequence is TGTGCCAGCAGTCTGCGTCTCAGGGAGAACACTGAAGCTTTCTTT.

CDR3 DNA sequence: TGTGCCAGCAGCGTACGGGGGGGACTAGCGGGGAACAATGAGCAGTTCTTC. Translation: CASSVRGGLAGNNEQFF. The genes are TRBV28 and TRBJ2-1; the match to TRBD2 covers 13 bases. The germline V gene has CDR1 MDHEN and CDR2 SYDVKM. V was clipped by 6 bases and J by 5 bases; unmatched bases: 10. The CDR3 runs to 17 residues.

The chain recombines TRBV5-3 with TRBJ1-1; the D gene is possibly TRBD1 (5 bases). TRBV5-3 is an ORF; its function is uncertain. The CDR3 is made up of 16 amino acids. Trimming took off 0 bases at V and 4 bases at J, with 16 bases between the two ends. CDR3 protein: CARSLGPQGRVTEAFF. The DNA of the CDR3 is TGTGCCAGAAGCTTGGGCCCCCAGGGCCGGGTCACTGAAGCTTTCTTT.

This chain uses TRBV5-1 with TRBJ2-5; 11 bases match TRBD1. This CDR3 has 16 amino acids. J lost 3 bases, V lost 4 bases, and 8 bases had no gene match. Looked up from germline, CDR1 is SGHRS and CDR2 is YFSETQ. CDR3 sequence: CASSPGTGGWKETQYF. The CDR3 DNA follows: TGCGCCAGCAGCCCAGGGACAGGGGGTTGGAAAGAGACCCAGTACTTC.